The next 28 T cell receptor beta chains were all read from a single sample in a study of blood T cell repertoires in COVID-19. TCRdb's copy holds only in-frame clones and misses some; the assay was immunoSEQ multiplex PCR. The sample shows roughly 330,000 clones, around 89% of them seen only once. Sequencing input: peripheral blood. The receptors stem from a man between 18 and 29 years old who had recovered from COVID-19.

The chain uses TRBV11-1 and TRBJ2-7; D possibly corresponds to TRBD1 (5 bases). CDR1 SGHAT and CDR2 FQDESV come from the germline V gene (reference sequence). The V end lost 5 bases, the J end lost 3 bases, and 20 bases lay between the germline ends. The length of the CDR3 is 16 residues. CDR3 protein: CASSPGRQQGGYEQYF. For the CDR3, the DNA is TGTGCCAGCAGCCCGGGCCGTCAGCAGGGTGGCTACGAGCAGTACTTC.

Of note for this clone: This sample includes further DNA sequences coding for the same CDR3. V is TRBV5-4 and J is TRBJ1-1, with 7 bases fitting TRBD1. CDR1 is SGHNT and CDR2 is YYREEE in the germline V gene (reference sequence). CDR3 length equals 12 residues. The V and J ends lost 2 bases and 5 bases, in that order; junction bases with no gene match: 0. CDR3 bases: TGTGCCAGCAGCTTACAGGGGACTGAAGCTTTCTTT. This translates into CASSLQGTEAFF.

This rearrangement joins TRBV6-1 to TRBJ2-1; D remains ambiguous. Germline V CDR1 and CDR2: MNHNS, SASEGT. The length of the CDR3 is 13 residues. V was trimmed by 2 bases and J by 8 bases, leaving 10 bases between them. CDR3 loop: CASSEPRFHEQFF. CDR3 nucleotides: TGTGCCAGCAGTGAACCCAGGTTCCATGAGCAGTTCTTC.

The chain uses TRBV6-6 and TRBJ2-1; 14 bases align to TRBD2. The V and J ends lost 6 bases and 0 bases, in that order; junction bases with no gene match: 16. Germline V gives CDR1 MNHNY, CDR2 SVGAGI (reference sequence). This CDR3 contains 21 residues. CDR3 region: CASSRLGTSGRQFGSYNEQFF. CDR3 coding DNA: TGTGCCAGCAGCCGTCTTGGGACTAGCGGGAGACAGTTTGGCTCCTACAATGAGCAGTTCTTC.

This clone has just a few counts. The chain couples TRBV4-2 to TRBJ2-1; weak D call: TRBD2 (6 bases). The CDR3 sequence is 14 residues long. Germline assignment: CDR1 LGHNA and CDR2 YNFKEQ. Deletions cut 1 base from V and 6 bases from J, with 10 bases between. The CDR3 is CASSQAGEGNEQFF. CDR3 bases: TGTGCCAGCAGCCAAGCGGGAGAGGGCAATGAGCAGTTCTTC.

V is TRBV3-1 (or the pseudogene TRBV3-2) and J is TRBJ2-7; D call uncertain. The germline V gene encodes CDR1 LGHDT and CDR2 YNNKEL (reference sequence). The CDR3 spans 17 residues. Trimming cost V 2 bases and J 0 bases, with 17 bases left between them. The chain's CDR3 is CASSQNTGRFTSYEQYF. The CDR3 DNA is TGTGCCAGCAGCCAAAACACCGGCAGGTTTACCTCCTACGAGCAGTACTTC.

DNA of the CDR3: TGCGCCAGCGGAATATCGGGACAGTTGAACACTGAAGCTTTCTTT. Residues: CASGISGQLNTEAFF. The rearrangement uses TRBV5-1 and TRBJ1-1, with 7 bases matching TRBD1. V was pared by 7 bases and J by 0 bases, with 9 bases of the junction left unmatched. Germline V lookup: CDR1 SGHRS, CDR2 YFSETQ. The CDR3 totals 15 residues.

The chain combines TRBV5-1 with TRBJ2-3; D gene ambiguous. Germline loops: CDR1 SGHRS, CDR2 YFSETQ. Between the trimmed V and J ends, which lost 2 bases and 4 bases, there was a span of 14 bases. This CDR3 is 15 amino acids long. CDR3 loop: CASSLSPSTADTQYF. CDR3 coding DNA: TGCGCCAGCAGCTTATCTCCTTCCACGGCAGATACGCAGTATTTT.

The chain uses TRBV16 and TRBJ1-1, with D maybe TRBD1 (5 bases). V was trimmed by 1 base and J by 2 bases, leaving 8 bases between them. CDR3 size: 14 residues. Germline V gene sequence: CDR1 KGHSY, CDR2 FQNENV. CDR3 protein: CASSQLGLNTEAFF. The CDR3 DNA sequence: TGTGCCAGCAGCCAATTGGGGCTCAACACTGAAGCTTTCTTT.

The V call is TRBV5-1, the J call TRBJ1-1, with D tentatively TRBD1 (5 bases). The CDR3 spans 13 residues. Trimming cost V 0 bases and J 5 bases, with 8 bases left between them. Germline-derived CDR1 and CDR2 are SGHRS and YFSETQ. CDR3 in amino acids: CASSLGQTTEAFF. The CDR3 DNA sequence: TGCGCCAGCAGCTTGGGACAGACAACTGAAGCTTTCTTT.

This clone was counted only a few times. This rearrangement joins TRBV5-4 to TRBJ2-3; 9 nucleotides line up with TRBD2. The CDR3 extends over 17 amino acids. J lost 4 bases, V lost 0 bases, and 9 bases had no gene match. The V gene's germline CDR1 is SGHNT and CDR2 YYREEE (reference sequence). The CDR3 coding sequence is TGTGCCAGCAGCTTGGTCAAGACTAGCGGTGGCGCAGATACGCAGTATTTT. It is translated as CASSLVKTSGGADTQYF.

This clone came up once. V usage is TRBV5-4 and J usage is TRBJ1-1, with a weak D call TRBD1 (5 bases). Germline values: CDR1 SGHNT, CDR2 YYREEE (reference sequence). The CDR3 is made up of 15 amino acids. Trimming pared 4 bases from V and 8 bases from J, leaving 21 bases between. CDR3: CASSPGGDYTMEAFF. The CDR3 DNA is TGTGCCAGCAGCCCTGGCGGGGACTACACGATGGAAGCTTTCTTT.

The V gene is TRBV18, the J gene TRBJ1-1; the D gene is possibly TRBD1 (6 bases). The V end lost 3 bases, the J end lost 1 base, and 9 bases lay between the germline ends. Germline-derived CDR1 and CDR2 are KGHSH and LQKENI. The CDR3 is 14 residues long. CDR3 sequence (DNA): TGTGCCAGCTCACCCTTAGGGGGGAACACTGAAGCTTTCTTT. This gives the protein CASSPLGGNTEAFF. Complete variable domain (other parts from reference TRBV18 and TRBJ1-1): NAGVMQNPRHLVRRRGQEARLRCSPMKGHSHVYWYRQLPEEGLKFMVYLQKENIIDESGMPKERFSAEFPKEGPSILRIQQVVRGDSAAYFCASSPLGGNTEAFFGQGTRLTVV.

The V gene is TRBV6-5, the J gene TRBJ2-2; TRBD2 agrees at 8 bases. The trim removed 5 bases at V and 7 bases at J, leaving 9 bases unmatched. CDR3 length equals 15 residues. From germline, CDR1 is MNHEY and CDR2 SVGAGI. The DNA of the CDR3 is TGTGCCAGCAGTCTCTCGGGGGGGGCCATCGGGGAGCTGTTTTTT. Translating gives CASSLSGGAIGELFF.

This chain links TRBV4-3 with TRBJ2-7, with 7 bases that match TRBD1. Looked up from germline, CDR1 is LGHNA and CDR2 is YSLEER. This CDR3 region has 17 residues. The V gene end was trimmed by 0 bases and the J gene end by 0 bases; junction bases not matched to a gene: 8. CDR3 DNA sequence: TGCGCCAGCAGCCAAGATGTCCCGGGGACAGTCTCCTACGAGCAGTACTTC. This codes for CASSQDVPGTVSYEQYF.

This clone has a single count. The J gene is TRBJ2-1, the V gene TRBV5-1, with 14 nucleotides matching TRBD2. Germline assignment: CDR1 SGHRS and CDR2 YFSETQ. The CDR3 totals 14 residues. Trimming took 0 bases from V and 14 from J; bases not matched to a gene: 4. The chain's CDR3 is CASSLGTSGGKEFF. The CDR3 DNA reads as TGCGCCAGCAGCTTGGGGACTAGCGGGGGGAAGGAGTTCTTC.

The chain joins TRBV4-1 to TRBJ1-2, with D perhaps TRBD1 (6 bases). From germline, CDR1 is MGHRA and CDR2 YSYEKL. Trimming removed 0 bases from V and 4 bases from J, with 12 bases in between. The CDR3 sequence is 15 residues long. CDR3 DNA: TGCGCCAGCAGCCAAGAACTACAGGGCCTCTATGGCTACACCTTC. The encoded protein is CASSQELQGLYGYTF.

The chain combines TRBV7-2 with TRBJ2-7; 15 bases match TRBD2. CDR3 length equals 15 residues. The V gene end was trimmed by 5 bases and the J gene end by 2 bases; junction bases not matched to a gene: 1. Germline CDR1 is SGHTA and CDR2 is FQGNSA. The CDR3 DNA is TGTGCCAGCAGCCGGACTAGCGGGGGGGCCTACGAGCAGTACTTC. Translating it yields CASSRTSGGAYEQYF.

A word on this clone: Relative to the germline gene, one junction end is altered; a read error may explain this. The chain recombines TRBV27 with TRBJ2-2; TRBD1 might be the D (5 bases). Germline CDR1 MNHEY, CDR2 SMNVEV (reference sequence). The CDR3 has 15 amino acids. CDR3 bases: TGTGCCAGCACTTTAAGGCAGGGTTCAGTCGGGGAGCTGTTTTTT. This translates into CASTLRQGSVGELFF.

V usage is TRBV9 and J usage is TRBJ2-7; 8 nucleotides agree with TRBD1. Losses at the gene ends were 0 bases for V and 1 base for J; bases not matched to a gene: 3. Germline assignment: CDR1 SGDLS and CDR2 YYNGEE. This CDR3 spans 15 amino acids. CDR3 protein: CASSVAGGASYEQYF. DNA of the CDR3: TGTGCCAGCAGCGTAGCAGGGGGCGCGTCCTACGAGCAGTACTTC.

This rearrangement joins TRBV6-5 to TRBJ2-7, with D perhaps TRBD1 (6 bases). Between the trimmed V and J ends, which lost 6 bases and 3 bases, there was a span of 12 bases. This CDR3 is 13 amino acids long. Germline CDR1 and CDR2: MNHEY and SVGAGI. The CDR3 reads CASRLDRLYEQYF. The DNA of the CDR3 is TGTGCCAGCAGATTAGACAGGCTCTACGAGCAGTACTTC.

The genes are TRBV7-3 and TRBJ2-3; D possibly corresponds to TRBD1 (6 bases). Trimming took 5 bases from V and 3 from J, leaving 9 bases between them. Germline V gene sequence: CDR1 SGHTA, CDR2 FQGTGA. The CDR3 runs to 13 residues. In DNA, the CDR3 is TGTGCCAGCAGCCCAACAGGGACAGATACGCAGTATTTT. As protein: CASSPTGTDTQYF.

V and J are TRBV19 and TRBJ2-1; D remains unclear. The CDR3 totals 14 residues. Trimming stripped 1 base from V and 4 bases from J, with 8 bases between. CDR1 is LNHDA, CDR2 SQIVND, per germline (reference sequence). The CDR3 DNA reads as TGTGCCAGTAGTATAGTATCCAGATACAATGAGCAGTTCTTC. Protein sequence: CASSIVSRYNEQFF.

The gene calls are TRBV4-2 and TRBJ2-1; D gene ambiguous. Per germline, CDR1 LGHNA and CDR2 YNFKEQ. The V end was cut by 2 bases, the J end by 4 bases, with 9 bases between. The CDR3 is made up of 14 amino acids. The CDR3 DNA reads TGTGCCAGCAGCCAATTAATGCAGTACAATGAGCAGTTCTTC. Encoded protein: CASSQLMQYNEQFF.

This rearrangement joins TRBV15 to TRBJ2-3; 7 nucleotides align to TRBD1. Looked up from germline, CDR1 is LNHNV and CDR2 is YYDKDF (reference sequence). Trimming took 1 base from V and 6 from J; bases not matched to a gene: 4. This CDR3 has 14 amino acids. The CDR3 is CATSRGQGTDTQYF. The CDR3 region has the DNA TGTGCCACCAGCAGAGGACAGGGTACCGATACGCAGTATTTT.

This chain's CDR3 is CASSDYDRDGSYEQYF. CDR3 nucleotides: TGTGCCAGCAGTGACTACGACAGGGACGGCTCCTACGAGCAGTACTTC. This sequence joins TRBV25-1 and TRBJ2-7; 7 bases align to TRBD1. Germline CDR1 reads MGHDK; CDR2 reads SYGVNS. V trimming: 3 bases; J trimming: 0 bases; junction bases outside the gene matches: 8. This CDR3 is 16 amino acids long.

The V gene is TRBV5-1, the J gene TRBJ2-7, with 7 bases that match TRBD2. V dropped 0 bases and J dropped 4; count of bases not matched to a gene: 4. CDR3 length equals 14 residues. Germline CDR1 and CDR2: SGHRS and YFSETQ. CDR3 in amino acids: CASSLEASGYEQYF. CDR3 nucleotide sequence: TGCGCCAGCAGCTTGGAAGCTAGCGGATACGAGCAGTACTTC.

The V and J genes are TRBV15 and TRBJ1-2; D is perhaps TRBD1 (5 bases). This CDR3 spans 14 amino acids. The germline gives CDR1 LNHNV, CDR2 YYDKDF (reference sequence). V lost 5 bases and J 4 bases, leaving 14 bases between the germline ends. The CDR3 protein is CATSPDQGLYGYTF. In nucleotides, the CDR3 is TGTGCCACCAGCCCAGACCAGGGACTCTATGGCTACACCTTC.